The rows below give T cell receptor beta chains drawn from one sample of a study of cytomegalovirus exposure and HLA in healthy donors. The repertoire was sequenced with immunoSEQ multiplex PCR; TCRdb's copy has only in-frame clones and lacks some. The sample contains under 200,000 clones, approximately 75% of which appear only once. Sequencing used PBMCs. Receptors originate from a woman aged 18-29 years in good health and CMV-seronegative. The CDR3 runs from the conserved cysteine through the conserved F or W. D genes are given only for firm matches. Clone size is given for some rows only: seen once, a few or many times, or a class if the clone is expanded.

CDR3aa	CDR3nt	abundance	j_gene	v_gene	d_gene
CASSLDGQGLGNTEAFF	TGTGCCAGCAGCTTAGACGGACAGGGCTTAGGGAACACTGAAGCTTTCTTT	.	TRBJ1-1	TRBV7-9	TRBD1
CSSSFGDQPQHF	TGTTCCAGCAGCTTCGGGGATCAGCCCCAGCATTTT	once	TRBJ1-5	TRBV7-9	.
CASRSDRSGNQPQHF	TGTGCCAGTAGATCCGACAGGTCAGGCAATCAGCCCCAGCATTTT	.	TRBJ1-5	TRBV19	.
CASGHPGGRELKTQYF	TGTGCTAGTGGTCATCCCGGAGGGAGGGAACTTAAGACCCAGTACTTC	.	TRBJ2-5	TRBV12-5	TRBD2
CASSLGLRETQYF	TGCGCCAGCAGCTTGGGACTACGGGAGACCCAGTACTTC	.	TRBJ2-5	TRBV5-1	.
CASSLNREQFF	TGTGCCAGCAGCTTGAACCGGGAGCAGTTCTTC	.	TRBJ2-1	TRBV5-6	.
CASRKPSRETNYGYTF	TGTGCCAGCAGGAAACCATCTCGCGAAACCAACTATGGCTACACCTTC	.	TRBJ1-2	TRBV5-8	.
CASSPYTLSGRNTDTQYF	TGTGCCAGCAGCCCCTACACCCTTAGCGGGAGGAACACAGATACGCAGTATTTT	.	TRBJ2-3	TRBV14	TRBD2
CASSPLTSWNTGELFF	TGTGCCAGCTCACCACTAACTAGTTGGAACACCGGGGAGCTGTTTTTT	.	TRBJ2-2	TRBV18	.
CASSGTNNEKLFF	TGTGCCAGCAGCGGCACCAACAATGAAAAACTGTTTTTT	.	TRBJ1-4	TRBV7-9	.
CASSPTGALTGELFF	TGTGCCAGTAGTCCGACAGGGGCTCTCACCGGGGAGCTGTTTTTT	.	TRBJ2-2	TRBV19	TRBD1
CASSFAGGTDTQYF	TGTGCCAGCAGCTTCGCGGGGGGCACAGATACGCAGTATTTT	.	TRBJ2-3	TRBV7-9	TRBD2
CASSLEGGIYYGYTF	TGTGCCAGCAGCTTGGAAGGGGGCATATACTATGGCTACACCTTC	medium-sized	TRBJ1-2	TRBV6-6	TRBD1
CASSERTSGSGTQYF	TGTGCCAGCAGTGAGAGAACTAGCGGCTCGGGGACCCAGTACTTC	.	TRBJ2-5	TRBV27	TRBD2
CSVYLRRQGDARGYTF	TGCAGCGTTTACCTGCGGCGGCAGGGTGACGCGAGGGGCTACACCTTC	.	TRBJ1-2	TRBV29-1	.
CASKREGDNEQFF	TGCGCCAGCAAAAGGGAGGGTGACAATGAGCAGTTCTTC	.	TRBJ2-1	TRBV10-1	TRBD2
CACGPRAGGSSWMVALHF	TGTGCCTGTGGCCCTCGGGCAGGGGGCTCTTCATGGATGGTGGCCCTCCACTTT	few	TRBJ1-6	TRBV30	TRBD1
CASSQLMRDDTQYF	TGTGCCAGCAGCCAATTAATGCGGGACGATACGCAGTATTTT	few	TRBJ2-3	TRBV5-6	.
CASSLSTVSGYTF	TGTGCCAGCAGTTTATCGACAGTGTCCGGCTACACCTTC	few	TRBJ1-2	TRBV27	.
CASSVTGTGGLEQYF	TGTGCCAGCAGCGTTACCGGGACAGGGGGACTAGAGCAGTACTTC	.	TRBJ2-7	TRBV9	TRBD1
CAISESPMRGTEQYF	TGTGCCATCAGTGAGTCGCCTATGCGGGGGACGGAGCAGTACTTC	few	TRBJ2-7	TRBV10-3	TRBD2
CASSPGQGASREQFF	TGTGCCAGCAGCCCGGGACAGGGGGCTTCACGTGAGCAGTTCTTC	.	TRBJ2-1	TRBV5-4	TRBD1
CASSYSISGGYEQYF	TGTGCCAGCAGTTACTCGATCTCGGGAGGCTACGAGCAGTACTTC	.	TRBJ2-7	TRBV6-5	TRBD2